The present T cell receptor beta chain was sequenced within a study of shared clonotypes between healthy human individuals (dated by TCRdb to about 2020). For context, the study as a whole: The cohort comprised two women and a few men aged 18 to 49 years. To increase sequencing depth and limit assay-specific biases, TCR repertoire library preparation and sequencing were carried out by different laboratories using diverse techniques. Per donor, leukapheresis produced somewhere between about 0.94 and 9.5 billion PBMCs. To estimate repertoire size and how much clonotype sharing occurs between individuals, the study deeply sequenced the blood TCR repertoires of about five healthy adults. Per donor, three plates each were used for CD4 naive and CD4 memory, two for CD8 naive, and one for CD8 memory.

Notes on this clone: Its specific antigen is unknown. There are no base qualities to consult, and no much larger clone falls within one base.

CD8 naive samples consisted of CD45RO-negative cells that were positively selected for CCR7, yielding a CD45RA+CCR7+ population without TemRA cells. The donors were healthy, HIV-negative adults with no recently reported acute infections or vaccinations. Every donor was a Caucasian adult living in Nashville, Tennessee, USA. After blood collection by leukapheresis, PBMCs were isolated using Ficoll-Histopaque density gradient centrifugation and then cryopreserved in the vapor phase of liquid nitrogen. Analytical flow cytometry was used to check the purity and quantity of each magnetically sorted T cell population. Each sorted fraction had its genomic DNA isolated and then quantified by UV absorbance on a Nanodrop 2000c. What the work shows at the level of the full study, not this receptor alone: When several donors were compared, the shared fraction of clonotypes was 5% to 6.5% for naive CD4, around 4% for naive CD8, more than 2% for memory CD4, and less than 0.45% for memory CD8. Pairwise subsampling indicated that sequencing depth was expected to affect the degree of clonotype sharing among donors. Rarefaction of sorted-subset datasets indicated incomplete sequencing despite the large sequencing depth. Only blood was sampled, and tissue TCR repertoires likely differ from those in blood. Because the study included a small number of donors, the genetic and exposure-history diversity represented was limited. Larger estimated clonotype richness was generally found for naive subsets than for memory subsets. Higher generation probabilities were observed for clonotypes shared by all four sorted-subset donors than for non-shared clonotypes.

The germline V gene (reference sequence) supplies CDR1 SEHNR and CDR2 FQNEAQ. V was cut back by 0 bases and J by 4 bases, leaving a gap of 6 bases between them. Its CDR3 holds 13 amino acids, cysteine through phenylalanine. Only the CDR3 portion is preserved as DNA: 39 bases, with reading frame beginning at the first base. TCR CDR3 regions were amplified from genomic DNA by multiplex PCR using the deep immunoSEQ assay. Genomic DNA extracted from each cell subset was distributed evenly over all wells of several immunoSEQ 96-well plates, and each plate served as one replicate. For sorted subsets, each replicate PCR was loaded with 200 to 250 ng genomic DNA, equivalent to 30,000 or so T cell genomes. The purified libraries were quantified using a Qubit 3.0 fluorometer, sized with a Bioanalyzer 2100, and then quantified again using the KAPA Library Quantification kit. A separate single-read 150-cycle Illumina NextSeq 550 flow cell was used to sequence each immunoSEQ 96-well plate. Concerning the study's data processing: Because the immunoSEQ output held only junctional sequences and lacked quality scores, the filtering could not match the filtering applied to full-length reads. Sequences were annotated with PyIR, a Python wrapper for IgBLAST v1.9, and V/J genes and CDR3 were assigned using IMGT germline references. Reads were removed for weak V/J assignments (E-value above 1e-6), missing CDR3, stop codons, out-of-frame junctions, or ambiguous translated residues. V3J clonotypes were defined by identical inferred V gene, J gene, and CDR3 amino acid sequence. The percentage overlap between two repertoires was calculated by dividing the number of shared unique clonotypes by the size of the smaller repertoire. RTK rarefaction, the Chao1 estimator, and Recon v2.1 estimates of unobserved clonotypes were used to assess repertoire richness. Generation probabilities for all TCRbeta clonotypes obtained by the gDNA method from a few donors were computed using OLGA. TCRdb limited this immuneACCESS table to in-frame rearrangements with V and J called. A share of clones is missing; checked studies link under half to unresolved V genes, and the rest is unexplained. V, J and clone size reflect that table, while D and trimming were determined from the DNA. The sample table lists 550,000 to 600,000 clones, 95% to 98% of them with a count of one. 0.3% of the sample comes from the top ten.

Sequenced input: naive CD8+ T cells sorted from blood. Explained via the paper, the cell subset or site label denotes: CD45RA+CCR7+. This TCR was sampled from a man aged 30 to 39 in good health. The V gene is TRBV7-9 and the J gene is TRBJ1-1; there is no confident call for the D gene. The CDR3 is CASSLAVATEAFF. The base sequence is TGTGCCAGCAGCTTAGCGGTAGCCACTGAAGCTTTCTTT.